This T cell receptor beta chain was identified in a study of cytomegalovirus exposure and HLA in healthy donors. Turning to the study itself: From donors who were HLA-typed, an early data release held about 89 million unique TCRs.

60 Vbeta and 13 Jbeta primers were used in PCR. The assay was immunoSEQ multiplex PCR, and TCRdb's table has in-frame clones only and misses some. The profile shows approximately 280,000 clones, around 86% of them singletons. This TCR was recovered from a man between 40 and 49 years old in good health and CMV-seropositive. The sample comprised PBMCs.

CDR3 amino acids: CASSFTGGYTGELFF. The CDR3 nucleotides read TGTGCCAGCAGCTTCACAGGGGGATACACCGGGGAGCTGTTTTTT. The chain has TRBV7-2 and TRBJ2-2, with 8 positions matching TRBD1. V shed 3 bases, J shed 3 bases, and the junction held 3 bases outside the gene matches. The CDR3 has 15 residues. Germline V CDR1 and CDR2: SGHTA, FQGNSA.